This T cell receptor (beta chain) appears in the sequencing data of a study of early T cells in non-severe SARS-CoV-2 infection. Study-level background: Bulk RNA from unsorted whole blood was sequenced; chains were unpaired.

V was clipped by 3 bases and J by 4 bases; unmatched bases: 5. This CDR3 contains 14 residues. Looked up from germline, CDR1 is LGHDT and CDR2 is YNNKEL (reference sequence). MiXCR, applied by TCRdb to the 5' RACE reads, yields one record per CDR3 protein. The sample has about 52,000 distinct CDR3 sequences; 7% to 10% are singletons. V gene TRBV3-1 combines with J gene TRBJ1-2, with 7 bases aligning to TRBD1. Material: whole blood. The TCR comes from an adult who was a healthcare worker with PCR-confirmed SARS-CoV-2 infection or an uninfected control (not recorded which). The CDR3 nucleotides read TGTGCCAGCAGCCACGGTGACAGGGTCTATGGCTACACCTTC. This codes for CASSHGDRVYGYTF.